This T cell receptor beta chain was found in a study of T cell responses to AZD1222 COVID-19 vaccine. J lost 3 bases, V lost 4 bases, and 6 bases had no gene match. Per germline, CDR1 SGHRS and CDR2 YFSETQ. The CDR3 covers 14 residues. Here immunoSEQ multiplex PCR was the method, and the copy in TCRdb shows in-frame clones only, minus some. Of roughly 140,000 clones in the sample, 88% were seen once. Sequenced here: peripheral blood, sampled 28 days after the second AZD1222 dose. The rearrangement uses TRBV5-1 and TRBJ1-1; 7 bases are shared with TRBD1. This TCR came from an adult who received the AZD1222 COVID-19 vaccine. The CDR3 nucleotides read TGCGCCAGCAGCATACCGGGACAGTACACTGAAGCTTTCTTT. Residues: CASSIPGQYTEAFF. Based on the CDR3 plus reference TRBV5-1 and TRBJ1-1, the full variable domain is KAGVTQTPRYLIKTRGQQVTLSCSPISGHRSVSWYQQTPGQGLQFLFEYFSETQRNKGNFPGRFSGRQFSNSRSEMNVSTLELGDSALYLCASSIPGQYTEAFFGQGTRLTVV.